A single sample gave rise to the 27 T cell receptor beta chains below, sequenced in a study of T cell responses to AZD1222 COVID-19 vaccine. Libraries were prepared by immunoSEQ multiplex PCR; TCRdb keeps only in-frame clonotypes and omits some of them. This table has 80,000 to 100,000 clones, 87% appearing once. This sample comprised peripheral blood, obtained 28 days after the second AZD1222 dose. Receptors originate from an adult who received the AZD1222 COVID-19 vaccine.

The genes are TRBV6-5 and TRBJ1-2; TRBD1 is a possible D gene (5 bases). Per the germline V gene, CDR1 is MNHEY and CDR2 is SVGAGI. The germline V and J ends were trimmed by 5 bases and 2 bases, with 15 bases remaining between them. The CDR3 has 15 amino acids. The DNA of the CDR3 is TGTGCCAGCAGTCCCCTTGGGACGGCGAACTATGGCTACACCTTC. It is translated as CASSPLGTANYGYTF.

In this sample, this clone turned up once. The chain couples TRBV29-1 to TRBJ2-5; no definite D call. The germline CDR1 and CDR2 sequences are SQVTM and ANQGSEA. The CDR3 extends over 12 amino acids. V was cut by 4 bases and J by 7 bases, with 13 bases left in between. In DNA form, the CDR3 reads TGCAGCGTTGTTCTCCCGTCAGGGACCCAGTACTTC. This codes for CSVVLPSGTQYF.

This chain links TRBV3-1 (or the pseudogene TRBV3-2) with TRBJ2-7, with 8 bases identical to TRBD2. The CDR3 has 14 amino acids. Germline V gives CDR1 LGHDT, CDR2 YNNKEL (reference sequence). After removal of 4 bases from V and 4 bases from J, the junction contained 6 bases not matched to a gene. The CDR3 DNA is TGTGCCAGCAGCCGACAGCGGGGGAGGTACGAGCAGTACTTC. Protein sequence: CASSRQRGRYEQYF.

The J gene is TRBJ2-5, the V gene TRBV18; D remains ambiguous. The germline CDR1 and CDR2 sequences are KGHSH and LQKENI. The CDR3 covers 14 residues. V lost 3 bases and J 9 bases, leaving 17 bases between the germline ends. The CDR3 DNA sequence: TGTGCCAGCTCACCGGATAACGGGTGGATAGCCCAGTACTTC. It is translated as CASSPDNGWIAQYF.

The chain joins TRBV7-2 to TRBJ1-2; D remains ambiguous. The length of the CDR3 is 13 residues. V lost 5 bases to trimming and J lost 2 bases, with 9 bases between them. Germline V gene lookup returns CDR1 SGHTA and CDR2 FQGNSA. CDR3 in DNA: TGTGCCAGCAGCCGTATGCCGAACTATGGCTACACCTTC. Protein product: CASSRMPNYGYTF.

This chain links TRBV6-5 with TRBJ1-1; TRBD1 is a possible D gene (5 bases). Trimming pared 3 bases from V and 5 bases from J, leaving 13 bases between. CDR3 length: 14 amino acids. In germline, CDR1 is MNHEY, CDR2 SVGAGI. CDR3: CASSYLFGGTEAFF. The CDR3 nucleotides read TGTGCCAGCAGTTATTTGTTCGGGGGGACTGAAGCTTTCTTT.

This clone has a single count. The chain recombines TRBV6-1 with TRBJ2-7, with 11 bases aligning to TRBD1. V dropped 2 bases and J dropped 5; count of bases not matched to a gene: 5. The CDR3 has 15 amino acids. CDR1 is MNHNS, CDR2 SASEGT, per germline. The CDR3 coding sequence is TGTGCCAGCAGTGAATGGACAGGGGGCATGGACGAGCAGTACTTC. This translates into CASSEWTGGMDEQYF.

The chain uses TRBV28 and TRBJ2-7; 14 bases are shared with TRBD2. Trimming cost V 6 bases and J 0 bases; bases outside gene matches: 7. The CDR3 length is 17 residues. Germline V gene lookup returns CDR1 MDHEN and CDR2 SYDVKM. This CDR3 is CASRVPGLAGDSYEQYF. CDR3 bases: TGTGCCAGCAGGGTCCCGGGACTAGCGGGGGACTCCTACGAGCAGTACTTC.

V is TRBV5-4 and J is TRBJ1-1, with 10 bases matching TRBD1. The CDR3 is 15 amino acids. CDR1 and CDR2 (germline): SGHNT, YYREEE (reference sequence). V dropped 3 bases and J dropped 1; count of bases not matched to a gene: 3. The CDR3 is CASSSRDRGNTEAFF. In DNA form, the CDR3 reads TGTGCCAGCAGCTCGAGGGACAGGGGGAACACTGAAGCTTTCTTT.

J is TRBJ1-6 and V is TRBV18; 10 bases map to TRBD1. CDR1 and CDR2 (germline): KGHSH, LQKENI. Trimming at V came to 6 bases and at J to 8 bases, leaving 7 bases not matched to a gene. The CDR3 sequence is 15 residues long. The CDR3 DNA reads TGTGCCAGCTCGCGCGGGACAGGGGCCGATTCACCCCTCCACTTT. Protein product: CASSRGTGADSPLHF.

V gene TRBV21-1 combines with J gene TRBJ2-7. TRBV21-1 is a pseudogene segment. This CDR3 comprises 16 residues. The CDR3 coding sequence is TGTGCCAGCAGCAAAATCGGGCAGGGTGAAGACTATGAGCAGTACTTC. Translation gives CASSKIGQGEDYEQYF.

The J gene is TRBJ2-1, the V gene TRBV5-4; D not resolved. The ends were cut back, 5 bases at V and 0 bases at J, with 12 bases in the middle. This CDR3 is 15 amino acids long. Germline V gene data show CDR1 as SGHNT and CDR2 as YYREEE (reference sequence). The DNA of the CDR3 is TGTGCCAGCAGTCGCGACAAGAGCTCCTACAATGAGCAGTTCTTC. Residues: CASSRDKSSYNEQFF.

This chain joins TRBV27 and TRBJ2-5, with 10 bases fitting TRBD1. From germline, CDR1 is MNHEY and CDR2 SMNVEV (reference sequence). CDR3 size: 18 residues. V shed 7 bases and J 5 bases; nucleotides not matched to a gene: 19. The CDR3 spells CASTRGRDRGYWRETQYF. DNA for the CDR3: TGTGCCAGCACTCGAGGACGGGACAGGGGATATTGGCGGGAGACCCAGTACTTC.

The CDR3, as DNA: TGTGCCAGCACTCCAGGTGGTTCACCCCTCCACTTT. As protein: CASTPGGSPLHF. The rearrangement links TRBV25-1 to TRBJ1-6; no clear D gene. The ends were cut back, 7 bases at V and 9 bases at J, with 10 bases in the middle. Germline V gives CDR1 MGHDK, CDR2 SYGVNS. There are 12 residues in the CDR3.

The chain joins TRBV5-1 to TRBJ1-2; 8 nucleotides agree with TRBD1. CDR3 length: 16 residues. The V gene end was trimmed by 4 bases and the J gene end by 2 bases; junction bases not matched to a gene: 10. Germline loops: CDR1 SGHRS, CDR2 YFSETQ. The CDR3 spells CASSPRPDRVNYGYTF. The CDR3 DNA reads TGCGCCAGCAGCCCCCGGCCGGACAGGGTGAACTATGGCTACACCTTC.

This sequence joins TRBV15 and TRBJ2-5; D is perhaps TRBD2 (5 bases). V lost 3 bases and J 2 bases, leaving 13 bases between the germline ends. Looked up from germline, CDR1 is LNHNV and CDR2 is YYDKDF (reference sequence). This CDR3 is 15 amino acids long. The CDR3 protein is CATSSLGLRQETQYF. Written as DNA, the CDR3 is TGTGCCACCAGCAGCCTTGGACTGAGGCAAGAGACCCAGTACTTC.

The chain recombines TRBV5-1 with TRBJ2-7, with a possible D match to TRBD1 (6 bases). The V gene's germline CDR1 is SGHRS and CDR2 YFSETQ. V was cut by 4 bases and J by 5 bases, with 19 bases left in between. The CDR3 runs to 15 residues. CDR3 residues: CASSPLQGTHHEQYF. As DNA, the CDR3 is TGCGCCAGCAGCCCTCTCCAGGGGACCCACCACGAGCAGTACTTC.

The chain couples TRBV12-3 or TRBV12-4 to TRBJ2-5; a possible D gene is TRBD2 (5 bases). This CDR3 has 13 amino acids. V was shortened by 7 bases and J by 2 bases, with 11 bases between the two germline ends. The CDR3 sequence is CASTPTGQETQYF. The CDR3 coding sequence is TGTGCCAGCACCCCAACGGGGCAAGAGACCCAGTACTTC.

The chain uses TRBV4-3 and TRBJ2-3, with 9 nucleotides matching TRBD2. Germline CDR1 and CDR2: LGHNA and YSLEER. The CDR3 length is 15 residues. V shed 0 bases, J shed 6 bases, and the junction held 4 bases outside the gene matches. The CDR3 protein is CASSQDAGGLDTQYF. The CDR3 nucleotides read TGCGCCAGCAGCCAAGACGCGGGGGGGCTGGATACGCAGTATTTT.

The chain has TRBV13 and TRBJ2-3; TRBD1 might be the D (6 bases). The CDR3 is 15 residues long. The ends were cut back, 3 bases at V and 2 bases at J, with 12 bases in the middle. Germline CDR1 reads PRHDT; CDR2 reads FYEKMQ (reference sequence). The CDR3 region is CASSLYRAPTDTQYF. The DNA for the CDR3 is TGTGCCAGCAGCTTGTACAGGGCCCCCACAGATACGCAGTATTTT.

The V and J genes are TRBV3-1 (or the pseudogene TRBV3-2) and TRBJ1-2; D gene ambiguous. Trimming stripped 1 base from V and 4 bases from J, with 13 bases between. CDR1 is LGHDT and CDR2 is YNNKEL in the germline V gene (reference sequence). The CDR3 totals 15 residues. The CDR3, as DNA: TGTGCCAGCAGCCAAGGGTACGAGGGCCGCTATGGCTACACCTTC. Protein product: CASSQGYEGRYGYTF.

The CDR3 reads CASSLPHDRAGNTIYF. In nucleotides, the CDR3 is TGTGCCAGCAGCTTACCCCATGACAGGGCTGGAAACACCATATATTTT. The chain employs TRBV7-8 and TRBJ1-3, with 7 bases fitting TRBD1. The V gene's germline CDR1 is SGHVS and CDR2 FQNEAQ. The V segment lost 2 bases and the J segment 2 bases; nucleotides outside the gene matches: 6. This CDR3 comprises 16 residues.

This rearrangement joins TRBV5-1 to TRBJ1-1; D is unresolved. Germline V gene data show CDR1 as SGHRS and CDR2 as YFSETQ. The V gene lost 1 base and the J gene lost 0 bases, with 4 bases spanning the gap. The CDR3 contains 13 residues. The CDR3 region is CASSLTMNTEAFF. The CDR3, as DNA: TGCGCCAGCAGCTTGACAATGAACACTGAAGCTTTCTTT.

As concerns this clone: The sample holds other DNA sequences that translate to the same CDR3. As DNA, the CDR3 is TGTGCCAGCTCACCGGGACAGGGGGATCAGCCCCAGCATTTT. Residues: CASSPGQGDQPQHF. The V call is TRBV18, the J call TRBJ1-5; 11 nucleotides match TRBD1. This CDR3 is 14 amino acids long. Germline V gene lookup returns CDR1 KGHSH and CDR2 LQKENI. Losses at the gene ends were 3 bases for V and 5 bases for J; bases not matched to a gene: 0.

The chain is built from TRBV4-1 and TRBJ1-2; 9 bases map to TRBD1. Losses at the gene ends were 1 base for V and 5 bases for J; bases not matched to a gene: 11. The germline V gene encodes CDR1 MGHRA and CDR2 YSYEKL. CDR3 length: 17 residues. CDR3 coding DNA: TGCGCCAGCAGCCAAGGATTCTTCGACAGGGGGAATTATGGCTACACCTTC. The encoded protein is CASSQGFFDRGNYGYTF.

The chain employs TRBV6-2 or TRBV6-3 and TRBJ2-2, with D unclear. This CDR3 comprises 13 residues. Trimming shortened V by 5 bases and J by 6 bases, and 10 bases separated the two germline ends. Germline V gene lookup returns CDR1 MNHEY and CDR2 SVGEGT. The chain's CDR3 is CASSQVLPGELFF. In nucleotides, the CDR3 is TGTGCCAGCAGTCAAGTCCTTCCCGGGGAGCTGTTTTTT.

This clone was counted a few times. The V and J genes are TRBV4-2 and TRBJ1-3, with D perhaps matching TRBD1 (5 bases). Germline-derived CDR1 and CDR2 are LGHNA and YNFKEQ. V was cut by 7 bases and J by 0 bases, with 16 bases left in between. The CDR3 runs to 16 residues. CDR3 amino acids: CASKDQGAFSGNTIYF. The CDR3 nucleotides read TGTGCCAGCAAGGATCAGGGTGCCTTCTCTGGAAACACCATATATTTT.